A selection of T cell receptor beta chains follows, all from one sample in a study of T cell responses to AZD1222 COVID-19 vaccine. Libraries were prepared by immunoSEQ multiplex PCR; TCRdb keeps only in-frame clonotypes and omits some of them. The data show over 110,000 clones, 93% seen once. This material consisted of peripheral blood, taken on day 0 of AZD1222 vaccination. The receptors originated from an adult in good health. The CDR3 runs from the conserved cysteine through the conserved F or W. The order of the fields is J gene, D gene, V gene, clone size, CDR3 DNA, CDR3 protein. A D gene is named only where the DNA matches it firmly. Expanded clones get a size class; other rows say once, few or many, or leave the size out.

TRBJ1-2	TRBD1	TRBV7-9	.	TGTGCCAGCAGCCCTGGGACAGGACAAGGCTACACCTTC	CASSPGTGQGYTF
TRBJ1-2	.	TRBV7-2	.	TGTGCCAGCAGCTCACCCCCCTCCCTCTATGGCTACACCTTC	CASSSPPSLYGYTF
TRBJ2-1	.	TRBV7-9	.	TGTGCCAGCAGCCGGGACCTCCCCGGCAATGAGCAGTTCTTC	CASSRDLPGNEQFF
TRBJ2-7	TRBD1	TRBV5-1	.	TGCGCCAGCAGCTTGTTAGGGCAGGGGGCGCGCGAGCAGTACTTC	CASSLLGQGAREQYF
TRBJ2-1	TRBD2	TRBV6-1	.	TGTGCCAGCAGTGTTCCCCTAGCGGGAGAATACAATGAGCAGTTCTTC	CASSVPLAGEYNEQFF
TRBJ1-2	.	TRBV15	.	TGTGCCACCAGCAGAGGCGGTGGGGGGGTCCTCTATGGCTACACCTTC	CATSRGGGGVLYGYTF
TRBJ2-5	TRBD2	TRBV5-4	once	TGTGCCAGCAGCCCCCCCAGGACGGCGGGAGCTGGAGAGACCCAGTACTTC	CASSPPRTAGAGETQYF
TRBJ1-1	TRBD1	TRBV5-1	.	TGCGCCAGCAGCTTGGCCGTTTCAGGGGGCACTGAAGCTTTCTTT	CASSLAVSGGTEAFF
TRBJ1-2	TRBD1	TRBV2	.	TGTGCCAGCAGTGAACTTTGGACAGGGATGTCTGGCTACACCTTC	CASSELWTGMSGYTF
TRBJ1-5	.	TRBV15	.	TGTGCCACCAGCAGTGCCAGGGGACTTAGCAATCAGCCCCAGCATTTT	CATSSARGLSNQPQHF
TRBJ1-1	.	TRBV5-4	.	TGTGCCAGCAGCTCGCAACAGGGCCGGAACACTGAAGCTTTCTTT	CASSSQQGRNTEAFF
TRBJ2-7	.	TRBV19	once	TGTGCCAGTAGTAACGCAGGGGGGTCGCGTGCCTACGAGCAGTACTTC	CASSNAGGSRAYEQYF
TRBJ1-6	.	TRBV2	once	TGTGCCAGCAGTGAACTGGTCAATTCACCCCTCCACTTT	CASSELVNSPLHF
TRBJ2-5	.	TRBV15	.	TGTGCCACCAGCAGAGATCAAGGGCCCCAAGAGACCCAGTACTTC	CATSRDQGPQETQYF
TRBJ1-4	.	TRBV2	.	TGTGCCAGCAGTTCCGTCAGGGGTGCTAATGAAAAACTGTTTTTT	CASSSVRGANEKLFF
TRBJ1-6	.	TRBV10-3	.	TGTGCCATCAGTGATCCCGGGTATAATTCACCCCTCCACTTT	CAISDPGYNSPLHF
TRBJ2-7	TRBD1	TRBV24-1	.	TGTGCCACCAGTGATTCCGGGCAGGGGGTCCTTGAGCAGTACTTC	CATSDSGQGVLEQYF
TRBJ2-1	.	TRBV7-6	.	TGTGCCAGCAGCTTAACTCTGGCACAGGGTACTAATGAGCAGTTCTTC	CASSLTLAQGTNEQFF
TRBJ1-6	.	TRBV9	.	TGTGCCAGCAGCGTAGAGTCAGTTGATTCACCCCTCCACTTT	CASSVESVDSPLHF
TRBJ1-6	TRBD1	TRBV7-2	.	TGTGCCAGCAGCTTAGAAGGGGACAGGGTGGGCTCACCCCTCCACTTT	CASSLEGDRVGSPLHF
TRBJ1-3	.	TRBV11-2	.	TGTGCCAGCAGCTCGCAAGGAAACACCATATATTTT	CASSSQGNTIYF
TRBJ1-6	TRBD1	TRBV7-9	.	TGTGCCAGCAGCCCGACAGGGGCAGAATCACCCCTCCACTTT	CASSPTGAESPLHF
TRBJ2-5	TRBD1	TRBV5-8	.	TGTGCCAGCAGTTGGGACAGGGGGCGAGGGTTGGAGACCCAGTACTTC	CASSWDRGRGLETQYF